Listed here are 9 T cell receptor beta chains from one sample, sequenced in a study of PD-1 blockade in classical Hodgkin lymphoma. Relapse after autologous stem cell transplantation occurred in every patient, and brentuximab vedotin exposure varied. Generated by immunoSEQ multiplex PCR, the TCRdb table keeps only in-frame clones and is missing some. The table includes 15,000 to 20,000 clones, more than 60% detected once. Sequencing was performed on peripheral blood mononuclear cells (PBMCs), taken at baseline. Receptors originate from a human donor with classical Hodgkin lymphoma.

As to this clone: Mismatch with germline at one junction end may stem from a read error. The chain is built from TRBV5-8 and TRBJ1-4, with D possibly being TRBD1 (5 bases). This CDR3 is 17 amino acids long. In germline, CDR1 is SGHTS, CDR2 YDEGEE. The CDR3 sequence: CASTLGQGATTNEKLFF. The CDR3 DNA is TGTGCCAGCACCTTGGGGCAGGGCGCAACGACTAATGAAAAACTGTTTTTT.

The V gene is TRBV19, the J gene TRBJ2-1; 9 bases match TRBD2. V lost 5 bases, J lost 4 bases, and 3 bases stayed unmatched. The CDR3 length is 14 residues. CDR1 is LNHDA, CDR2 SQIVND, per germline (reference sequence). The CDR3 here is CASSGLAGYNEQFF. In DNA, the CDR3 is TGTGCCAGTAGTGGGCTAGCGGGGTACAATGAGCAGTTCTTC.

This clone has only one observation. The chain couples TRBV4-3 to TRBJ1-1; 7 bases map to TRBD1. V shed 4 bases and J 5 bases; nucleotides not matched to a gene: 10. The CDR3 is made up of 15 amino acids. The V gene's germline CDR1 is LGHNA and CDR2 YSLEER. The CDR3 loop reads CASSPGVAGGTEAFF. In DNA form, the CDR3 reads TGCGCCAGCAGCCCCGGGGTGGCAGGGGGTACTGAAGCTTTCTTT.

The gene calls are TRBV7-8 and TRBJ2-3, with TRBD2 matching 9 bases. J was trimmed by 3 bases and V by 1 base; bases with no gene match: 5. Germline loops: CDR1 SGHVS, CDR2 FQNEAQ. The CDR3 runs to 16 residues. CDR3 in amino acids: CASSLGLAGITDTQYF. The CDR3 bases are TGTGCCAGCAGCTTAGGGCTAGCGGGGATAACAGATACGCAGTATTTT.

The CDR3 nucleotides are TGTGCCATTGGCTCCTACGAGCAGTACTTC. Its protein is CAIGSYEQYF. This chain uses TRBV10-3 with TRBJ2-7; D uncertain. The CDR3 has 10 amino acids. The V gene lost 9 bases and the J gene lost 0 bases, with 3 bases spanning the gap. CDR1 is ENHRY, CDR2 SYGVKD, per germline.

This clone was seen once. The chain couples TRBV7-2 to TRBJ1-1; perhaps TRBD1 as D (5 bases). Germline V gene sequence: CDR1 SGHTA, CDR2 FQGNSA. Trimming removed 5 bases from V and 4 bases from J, with 17 bases in between. The CDR3 totals 15 residues. CDR3 nucleotides: TGTGCCAGCAGCCCCGGGAGACAGTCGAGCACTGAAGCTTTCTTT. Protein: CASSPGRQSSTEAFF.

V and J are TRBV7-9 and TRBJ1-5, with 12 positions matching TRBD1. Germline V CDR1 and CDR2: SEHNR, FQNEAQ (reference sequence). Germline trimming cut 5 bases from V and 5 bases from J; bases unmatched to any gene: 4. CDR3 length: 15 residues. CDR3 sequence (DNA): TGTGCCAGCAGCGAGGGACAGGGGGCCCATCAGCCCCAGCATTTT. This translates into CASSEGQGAHQPQHF.

The chain couples TRBV5-4 to TRBJ1-2; possibly TRBD1 for D (6 bases). The germline CDR1 and CDR2 sequences are SGHNT and YYREEE (reference sequence). The CDR3 sequence is 15 residues long. The ends were cut back, 5 bases at V and 4 bases at J, with 18 bases in the middle. The CDR3 region is CASSPTGTGSYGYTF. CDR3 in DNA: TGTGCCAGCAGTCCAACTGGTACAGGGTCCTATGGCTACACCTTC.

V and J are TRBV7-9 and TRBJ2-1, with TRBD1 matching over 8 bases. CDR1 and CDR2 from the germline V gene are SEHNR and FQNEAQ (reference sequence). V lost 3 bases and J lost 6; bases outside the gene matches: 13. This CDR3 comprises 17 residues. CDR3 amino acids: CASSLGTGKVAGNEQFF. Written as DNA, the CDR3 is TGTGCCAGCAGCTTGGGGACAGGAAAGGTTGCGGGCAATGAGCAGTTCTTC.